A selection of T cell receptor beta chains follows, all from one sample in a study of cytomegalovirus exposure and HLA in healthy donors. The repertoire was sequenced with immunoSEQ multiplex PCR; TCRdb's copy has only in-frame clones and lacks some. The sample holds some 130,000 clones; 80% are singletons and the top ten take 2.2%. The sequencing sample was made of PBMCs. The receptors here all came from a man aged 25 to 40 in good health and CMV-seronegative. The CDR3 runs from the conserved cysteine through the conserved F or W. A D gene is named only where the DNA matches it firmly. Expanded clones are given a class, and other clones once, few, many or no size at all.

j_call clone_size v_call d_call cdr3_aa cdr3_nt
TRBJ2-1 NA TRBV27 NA CASSLREPSYNEQFF TGTGCCAGCAGTTTGAGGGAGCCCTCCTACAATGAGCAGTTCTTC
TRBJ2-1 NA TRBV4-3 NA CASSQEAWAFGHEQFF TGCGCCAGCAGCCAAGAGGCTTGGGCCTTTGGTCATGAGCAGTTCTTC
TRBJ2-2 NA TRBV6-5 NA CASSYSSGHTGELFF TGTGCCAGCAGTTACTCTTCAGGGCACACCGGGGAGCTGTTTTTT
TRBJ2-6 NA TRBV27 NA CASSPQGTGANVLTF TGTGCCAGCAGTCCACAGGGAACGGGGGCCAACGTCCTGACTTTC
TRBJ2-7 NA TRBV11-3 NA CASSATGASAYEQYF TGTGCCAGCAGCGCTACGGGAGCTAGCGCCTACGAGCAGTACTTC
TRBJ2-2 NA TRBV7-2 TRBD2 CASSLGLASGELFF TGTGCCAGCAGCTTGGGACTAGCTAGCGGGGAGCTGTTTTTT
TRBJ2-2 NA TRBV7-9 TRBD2 CASSLSGRPGELFF TGTGCCAGCAGCCTTAGCGGGAGGCCCGGGGAGCTGTTTTTT
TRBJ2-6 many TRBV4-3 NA CASSHDLTGTGANVLTF TGCGCCAGCAGCCACGATCTAACAGGGACTGGGGCCAACGTCCTGACTTTC
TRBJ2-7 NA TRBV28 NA CASTPAGQSIYEQYF TGTGCCAGCACACCGGCCGGACAGTCGATCTACGAGCAGTACTTC
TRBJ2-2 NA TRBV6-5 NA CASSFQRGGELFF TGTGCCAGCAGTTTCCAAAGGGGCGGGGAGCTGTTTTTT
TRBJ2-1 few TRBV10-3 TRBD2 CATAEAGETYNEQFF TGTGCCACCGCCGAAGCGGGGGAGACCTACAATGAGCAGTTCTTC
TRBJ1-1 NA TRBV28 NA CASSPGFRAFF TGTGCCAGCAGTCCAGGTTTCCGAGCTTTCTTT
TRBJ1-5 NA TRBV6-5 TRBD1 CASRTGGGSNQPQHF TGTGCCAGCAGAACAGGGGGTGGAAGCAATCAGCCCCAGCATTTT
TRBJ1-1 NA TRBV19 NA CASSASELNTEAFF TGTGCCAGTAGTGCCTCGGAGCTGAACACTGAAGCTTTCTTT
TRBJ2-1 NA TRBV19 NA CASSIQGSYNEQFF TGTGCCAGTAGTATACAGGGGTCCTACAATGAGCAGTTCTTC
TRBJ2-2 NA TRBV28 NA CASSTGEAGELFF TGTGCCAGCAGCACGGGGGAGGCCGGGGAGCTGTTTTTT
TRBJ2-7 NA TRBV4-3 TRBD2 CASSRTSGMREQYF TGCGCCAGCAGCCGGACTAGCGGGATGCGCGAGCAGTACTTC
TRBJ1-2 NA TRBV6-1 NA CASSHLDRTNYGYTF TGTGCCAGCAGTCACTTGGACAGAACAAACTATGGCTACACCTTC
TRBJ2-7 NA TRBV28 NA CASSLLSEQSYEQYF TGTGCCAGCAGTTTATTATCAGAACAGTCCTACGAGCAGTACTTC
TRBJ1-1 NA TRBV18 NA CASSQGLNTEAFF TGTGCCAGCTCTCAGGGGCTGAACACTGAAGCTTTCTTT
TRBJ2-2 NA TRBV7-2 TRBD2 CASSLALLAGRTGELFF TGTGCCAGCAGCTTAGCATTGCTAGCGGGAAGGACCGGGGAGCTGTTTTTT
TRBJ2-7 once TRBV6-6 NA CASSERSGPYEQYF TGTGCCAGCAGTGAGCGTAGCGGTCCCTACGAGCAGTACTTC
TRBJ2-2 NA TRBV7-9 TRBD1 CASSHRDRGSGELFF TGTGCCAGCAGCCACCGGGACAGGGGGTCCGGGGAGCTGTTTTTT
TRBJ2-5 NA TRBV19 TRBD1 CASSIWTGDGEQYF TGTGCCAGTAGTATATGGACAGGGGATGGGGAGCAGTACTTC
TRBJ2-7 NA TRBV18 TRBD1 CASSPSRDRGTEQYF TGTGCCAGCTCCCCGTCAAGGGACAGGGGTACCGAGCAGTACTTC
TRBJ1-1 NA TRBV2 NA CASSSTTGTEAFF TGTGCCAGCAGTTCCACAACGGGCACTGAAGCTTTCTTT
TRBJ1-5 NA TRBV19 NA CASSASRFGTPYSNQPQHF TGTGCCAGTAGTGCGTCACGCTTCGGGACACCTTATAGCAATCAGCCCCAGCATTTT
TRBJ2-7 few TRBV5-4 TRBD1 CASSPTGQRSEQYF TGTGCCAGCAGCCCGACGGGACAGAGGAGCGAGCAGTACTTC
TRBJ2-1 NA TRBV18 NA CASSPSQVQFF TGTGCCAGCTCACCGAGTCAGGTGCAGTTCTTC
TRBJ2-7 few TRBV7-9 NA CASSLDYHEQYF TGTGCCAGCAGCCTGGACTACCACGAGCAGTACTTC
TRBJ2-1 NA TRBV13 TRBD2 CASSPGTSGSVFF TGTGCCAGCAGCCCCGGGACTAGCGGGAGTGTGTTCTTC
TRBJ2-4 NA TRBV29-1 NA CSVEEGGGVGF TGCAGCGTTGAAGAAGGAGGCGGCGTGGGGTTC
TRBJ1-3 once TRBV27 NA CASRPTGYSGNTIYF TGTGCCAGCAGGCCTACAGGGTACTCTGGAAACACCATATATTTT
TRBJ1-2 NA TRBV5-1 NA CASSLAARDYGYTF TGCGCCAGCAGCTTGGCCGCCAGGGACTATGGCTACACCTTC
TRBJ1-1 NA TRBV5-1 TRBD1 CASSPLQGRNTEAFF TGCGCCAGCAGCCCCTTACAGGGGAGGAACACTGAAGCTTTCTTT
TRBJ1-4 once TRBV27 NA CASSLGTPDGAIAKLFF TGTGCCAGCAGTTTGGGGACACCGGACGGCGCGATTGCCAAACTGTTTTTT
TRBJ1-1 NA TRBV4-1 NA CASSHSQGDTEAFF TGCGCCAGCAGCCACTCACAAGGGGACACTGAAGCTTTCTTT
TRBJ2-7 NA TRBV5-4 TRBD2 CASSPGTSGPHRQYF TGTGCCAGCAGCCCCGGGACTAGCGGCCCCCACCGGCAGTACTTC
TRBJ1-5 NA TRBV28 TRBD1 CASSTGQGHQPQHF TGTGCCAGCAGTACAGGACAGGGCCATCAGCCCCAGCATTTT
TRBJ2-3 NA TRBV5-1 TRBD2 CASRFRLAGATDTQYF TGCGCCAGCAGATTTCGACTAGCGGGAGCCACAGATACGCAGTATTTT
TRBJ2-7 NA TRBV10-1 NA CASSRLGHEQYF TGCGCCAGCAGCCGACTAGGCCACGAGCAGTACTTC
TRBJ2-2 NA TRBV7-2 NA CASSLGRGGTGELFF TGTGCCAGCAGCTTAGGTCGGGGAGGCACCGGGGAGCTGTTTTTT